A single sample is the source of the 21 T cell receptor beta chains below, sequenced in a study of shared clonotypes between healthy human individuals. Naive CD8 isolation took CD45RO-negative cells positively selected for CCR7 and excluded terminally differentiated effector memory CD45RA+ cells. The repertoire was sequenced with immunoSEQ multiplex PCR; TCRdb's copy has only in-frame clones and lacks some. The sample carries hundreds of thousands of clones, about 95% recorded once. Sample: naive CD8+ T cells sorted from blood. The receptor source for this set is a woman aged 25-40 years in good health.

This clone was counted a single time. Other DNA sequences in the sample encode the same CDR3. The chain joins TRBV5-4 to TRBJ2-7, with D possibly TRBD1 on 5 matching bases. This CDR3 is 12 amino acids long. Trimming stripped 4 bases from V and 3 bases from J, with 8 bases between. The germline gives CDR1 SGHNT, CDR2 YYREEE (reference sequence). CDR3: CASSTQGYEQYF. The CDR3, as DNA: TGTGCCAGCAGCACGCAGGGCTACGAGCAGTACTTC.

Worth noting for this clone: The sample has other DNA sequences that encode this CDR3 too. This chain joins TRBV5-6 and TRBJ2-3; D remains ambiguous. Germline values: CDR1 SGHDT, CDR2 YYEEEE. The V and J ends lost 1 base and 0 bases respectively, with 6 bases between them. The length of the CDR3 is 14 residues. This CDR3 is CASSLTSSTDTQYF. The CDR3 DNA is TGTGCCAGCAGCTTGACGTCTAGCACAGATACGCAGTATTTT.

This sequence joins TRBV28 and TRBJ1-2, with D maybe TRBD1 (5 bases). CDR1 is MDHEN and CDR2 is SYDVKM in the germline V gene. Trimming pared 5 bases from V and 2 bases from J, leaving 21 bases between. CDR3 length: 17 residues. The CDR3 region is CASSLLPVRQGNYGYTF. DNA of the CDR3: TGTGCCAGCAGTCTTCTCCCCGTGAGGCAGGGCAACTATGGCTACACCTTC.

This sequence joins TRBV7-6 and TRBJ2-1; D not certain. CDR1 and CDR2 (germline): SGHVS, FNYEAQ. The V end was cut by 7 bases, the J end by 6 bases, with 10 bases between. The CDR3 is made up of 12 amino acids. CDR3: CASNTGSNEQFF. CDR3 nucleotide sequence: TGTGCCAGCAACACGGGCAGCAATGAGCAGTTCTTC.

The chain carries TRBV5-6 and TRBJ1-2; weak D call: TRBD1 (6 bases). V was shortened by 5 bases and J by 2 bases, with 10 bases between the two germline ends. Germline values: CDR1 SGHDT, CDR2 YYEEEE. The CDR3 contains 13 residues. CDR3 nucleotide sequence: TGTGCCAGCAGACTACAGGGAAACTATGGCTACACCTTC. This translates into CASRLQGNYGYTF.

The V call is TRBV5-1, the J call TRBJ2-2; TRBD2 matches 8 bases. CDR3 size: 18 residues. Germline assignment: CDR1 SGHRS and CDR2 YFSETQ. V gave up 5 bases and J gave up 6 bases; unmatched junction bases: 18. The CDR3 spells CASRPRASSGFNAGELFF. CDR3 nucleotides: TGCGCCAGCAGGCCTCGAGCGTCTAGCGGGTTCAACGCCGGGGAGCTGTTTTTT.

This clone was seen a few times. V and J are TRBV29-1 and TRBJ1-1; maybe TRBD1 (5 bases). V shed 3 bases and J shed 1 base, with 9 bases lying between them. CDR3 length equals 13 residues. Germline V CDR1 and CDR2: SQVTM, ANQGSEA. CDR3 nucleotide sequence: TGCAGCGTTGATCCAGACAGGAACACTGAAGCTTTCTTT. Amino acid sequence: CSVDPDRNTEAFF.

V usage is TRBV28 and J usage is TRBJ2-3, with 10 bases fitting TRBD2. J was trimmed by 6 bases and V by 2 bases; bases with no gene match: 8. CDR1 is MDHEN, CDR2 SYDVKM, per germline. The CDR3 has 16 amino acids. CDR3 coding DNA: TGTGCCAGCAGTTTAGGCCTAGCGGGAGTTGGTGATACGCAGTATTTT. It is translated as CASSLGLAGVGDTQYF.

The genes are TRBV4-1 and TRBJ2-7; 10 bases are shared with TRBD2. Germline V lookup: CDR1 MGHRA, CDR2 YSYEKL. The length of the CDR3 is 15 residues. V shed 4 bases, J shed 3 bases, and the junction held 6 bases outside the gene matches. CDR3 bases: TGCGCCAGCAGCCCGGGACTAGCGATTATCTACGAGCAGTACTTC. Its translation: CASSPGLAIIYEQYF.

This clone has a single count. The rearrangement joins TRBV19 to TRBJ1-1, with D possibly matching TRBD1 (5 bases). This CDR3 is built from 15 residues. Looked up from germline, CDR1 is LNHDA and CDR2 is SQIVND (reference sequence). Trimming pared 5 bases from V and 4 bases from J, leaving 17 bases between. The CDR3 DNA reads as TGTGCCAGTAGTTTAACGCCCGGGGGGGGCACTGAAGCTTTCTTT. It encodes CASSLTPGGGTEAFF. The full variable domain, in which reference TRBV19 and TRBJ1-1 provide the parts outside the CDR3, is DGGITQSPKYLFRKEGQNVTLSCEQNLNHDAMYWYRQDPGQGLRLIYYSQIVNDFQKGDIAEGYSVSREKKESFPLTVTSAQKNPTAFYLCASSLTPGGGTEAFFGQGTRLTVV.

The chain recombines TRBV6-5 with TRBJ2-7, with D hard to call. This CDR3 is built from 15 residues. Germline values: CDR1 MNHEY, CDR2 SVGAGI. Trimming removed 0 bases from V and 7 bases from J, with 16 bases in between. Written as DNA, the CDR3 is TGTGCCAGCAGTTACTCGACGGCAGGCTCTGGGGAGCAGTACTTC. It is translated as CASSYSTAGSGEQYF.

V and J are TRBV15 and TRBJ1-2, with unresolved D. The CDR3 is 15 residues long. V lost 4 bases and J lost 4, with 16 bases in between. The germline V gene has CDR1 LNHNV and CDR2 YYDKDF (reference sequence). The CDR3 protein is CATSTLRGVSYGYTF. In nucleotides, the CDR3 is TGTGCCACCAGCACGCTGCGTGGAGTTAGCTATGGCTACACCTTC. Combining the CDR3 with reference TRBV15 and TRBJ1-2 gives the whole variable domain DAMVIQNPRYQVTQFGKPVTLSCSQTLNHNVMYWYQQKSSQAPKLLFHYYDKDFNNEADTPDNFQSRRPNTSFCFLDIRSPGLGDTAMYLCATSTLRGVSYGYTFGSGTRLTVV.

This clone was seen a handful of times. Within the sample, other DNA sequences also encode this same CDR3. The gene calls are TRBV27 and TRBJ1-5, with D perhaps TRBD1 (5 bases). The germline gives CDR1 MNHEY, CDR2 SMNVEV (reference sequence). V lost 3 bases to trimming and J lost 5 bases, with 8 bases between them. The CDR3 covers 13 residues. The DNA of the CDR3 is TGTGCCAGCAGTTTTTCGGGGGATCAGCCCCAGCATTTT. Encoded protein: CASSFSGDQPQHF.

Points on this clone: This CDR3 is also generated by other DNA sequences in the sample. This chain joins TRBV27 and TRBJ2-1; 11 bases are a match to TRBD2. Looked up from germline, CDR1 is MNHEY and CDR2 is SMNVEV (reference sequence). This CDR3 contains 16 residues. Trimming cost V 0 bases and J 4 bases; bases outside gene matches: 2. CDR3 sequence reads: CASSLSGTSGYNEQFF. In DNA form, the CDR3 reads TGTGCCAGCAGTTTATCCGGGACTAGCGGATACAATGAGCAGTTCTTC.

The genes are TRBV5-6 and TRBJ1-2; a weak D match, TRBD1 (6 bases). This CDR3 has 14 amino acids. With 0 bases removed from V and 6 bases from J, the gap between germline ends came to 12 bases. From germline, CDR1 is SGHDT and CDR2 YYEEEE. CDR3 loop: CASSLDRAEDGYTF. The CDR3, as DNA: TGTGCCAGCAGCTTGGACAGGGCCGAGGATGGCTACACCTTC. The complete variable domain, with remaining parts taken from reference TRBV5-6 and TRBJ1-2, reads DAGVTQSPTHLIKTRGQQVTLRCSPKSGHDTVSWYQQALGQGPQFIFQYYEEEERQRGNFPDRFSGHQFPNYSSELNVNALLLGDSALYLCASSLDRAEDGYTFGSGTRLTVV.

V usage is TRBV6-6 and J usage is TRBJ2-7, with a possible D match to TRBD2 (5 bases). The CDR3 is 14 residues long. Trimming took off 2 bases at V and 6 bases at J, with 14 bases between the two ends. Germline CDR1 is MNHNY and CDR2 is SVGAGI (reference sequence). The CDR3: CASSYGGPPSEQYF. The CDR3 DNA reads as TGTGCCAGCAGTTACGGAGGACCGCCGAGCGAGCAGTACTTC.

The CDR3 region has the DNA TGTGCCAGCAGACGACTGGAGCGGAATGAAAAACTGTTTTTT. Translated, it gives CASRRLERNEKLFF. V and J are TRBV6-5 and TRBJ1-4; D gene uncertain. Trimming shortened V by 6 bases and J by 5 bases, and 13 bases separated the two germline ends. This CDR3 contains 14 residues. Germline V CDR1 and CDR2: MNHEY, SVGAGI.

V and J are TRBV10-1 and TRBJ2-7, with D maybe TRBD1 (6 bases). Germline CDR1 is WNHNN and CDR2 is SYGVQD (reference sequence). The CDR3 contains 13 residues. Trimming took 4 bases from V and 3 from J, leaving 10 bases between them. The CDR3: CASSGTGHYEQYF. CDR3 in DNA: TGCGCCAGCAGTGGAACAGGGCACTACGAGCAGTACTTC.

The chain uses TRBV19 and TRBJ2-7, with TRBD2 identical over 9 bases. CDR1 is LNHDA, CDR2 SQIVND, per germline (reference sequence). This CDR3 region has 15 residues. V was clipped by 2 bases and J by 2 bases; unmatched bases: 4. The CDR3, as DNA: TGTGCCAGTAGTATACGGACTAGCGTAGCCTACGAGCAGTACTTC. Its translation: CASSIRTSVAYEQYF.

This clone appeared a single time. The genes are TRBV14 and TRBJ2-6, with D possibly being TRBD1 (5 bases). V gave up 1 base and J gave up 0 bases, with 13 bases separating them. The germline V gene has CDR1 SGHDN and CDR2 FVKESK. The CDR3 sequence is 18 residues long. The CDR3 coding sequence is TGTGCCAGCAGCCAAGCAGGGTGGGGATACTCTGGGGCCAACGTCCTGACTTTC. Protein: CASSQAGWGYSGANVLTF.

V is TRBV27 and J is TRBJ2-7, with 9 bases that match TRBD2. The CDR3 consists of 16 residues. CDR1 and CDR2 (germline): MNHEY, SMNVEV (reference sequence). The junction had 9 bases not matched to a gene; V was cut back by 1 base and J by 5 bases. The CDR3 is CASSLYGARTSDEQYF. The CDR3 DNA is TGTGCCAGCAGTTTATACGGGGCACGGACTAGCGACGAGCAGTACTTC.